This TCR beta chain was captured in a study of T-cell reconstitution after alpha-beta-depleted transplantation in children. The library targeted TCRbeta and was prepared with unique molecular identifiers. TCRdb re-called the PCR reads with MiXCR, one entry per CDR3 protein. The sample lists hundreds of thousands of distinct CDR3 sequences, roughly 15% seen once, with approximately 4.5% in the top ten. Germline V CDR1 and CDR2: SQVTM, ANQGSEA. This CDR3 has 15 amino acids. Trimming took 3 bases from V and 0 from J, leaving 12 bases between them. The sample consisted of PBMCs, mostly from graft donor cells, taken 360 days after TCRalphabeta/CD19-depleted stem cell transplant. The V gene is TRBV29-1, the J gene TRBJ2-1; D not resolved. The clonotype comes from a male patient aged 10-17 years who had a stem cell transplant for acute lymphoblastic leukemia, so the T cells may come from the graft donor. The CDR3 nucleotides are TGCAGCGTTGACCGGCGGCTTCTCTCCTACAATGAGCAGTTCTTC. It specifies CSVDRRLLSYNEQFF.